This TCR beta chain stems from a study of blood T cell repertoires in COVID-19. Across the study: COVID-19 samples, acute and convalescent, were from the United States, Italy and Spain. Sources were T cells, B-cell-depleted T cells, or PBMCs; the material itself was cDNA or gDNA.

The germline CDR1 and CDR2 sequences are MDHEN and SYDVKM. Trimming removed 7 bases from V and 3 bases from J, with 10 bases in between. The CDR3 length is 13 residues. Authors' methods: Amplified reference gene primers provided the basis for estimating nucleated cell counts. Produced via immunoSEQ multiplex PCR; TCRdb's table is partial and in-frame only. Clone size and the V and J calls come from that table; the DNA yielded D and trimming. The table includes approximately 300,000 clones, 75% to 90% detected once. The sample was peripheral blood. The receptor was derived from a man aged 40-50 years with acute or convalescent COVID-19. J is TRBJ2-1 and V is TRBV28; maybe TRBD1 (6 bases). Here the CDR3 reads CASTEGDYNEQFF. CDR3 in DNA: TGTGCCAGCACCGAGGGGGACTACAATGAGCAGTTCTTC.